The T cell receptor (beta chain) under discussion was sequenced for a study of control samples from healthy donors and cancer patients. Trimming removed 0 bases at V and 2 bases at J, with 11 bases between. Germline CDR1 reads LGHNA; CDR2 reads YSLEER. The CDR3 consists of 15 residues. Only in-frame clones appear in the TCRdb table, and some are missing; sequencing was by immunoSEQ multiplex PCR. The sample has fewer than 85,000 clones; 85% to 95% are singletons. The TCR originated in a woman aged 55-70 years in good health. Sequencing was done on a sample of blood. This rearrangement joins TRBV4-3 to TRBJ2-7, with a weak D call TRBD2 (5 bases). CDR3 region: CASSQDMLAPYEQYF. The CDR3 DNA is TGCGCCAGCAGCCAAGACATGCTAGCTCCCTACGAGCAGTACTTC.